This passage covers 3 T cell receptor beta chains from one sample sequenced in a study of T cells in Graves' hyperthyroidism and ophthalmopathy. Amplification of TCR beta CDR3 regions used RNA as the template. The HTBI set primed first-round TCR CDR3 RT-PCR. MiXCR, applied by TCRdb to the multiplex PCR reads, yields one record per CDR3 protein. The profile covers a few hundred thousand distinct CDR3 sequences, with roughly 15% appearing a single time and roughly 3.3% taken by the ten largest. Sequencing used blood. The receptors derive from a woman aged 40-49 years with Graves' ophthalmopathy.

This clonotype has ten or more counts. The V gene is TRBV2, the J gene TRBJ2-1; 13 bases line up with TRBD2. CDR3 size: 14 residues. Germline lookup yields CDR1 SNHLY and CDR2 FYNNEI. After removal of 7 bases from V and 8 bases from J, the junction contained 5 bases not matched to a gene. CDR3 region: CASKTSGRLDEQFF. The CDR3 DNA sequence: TGTGCCAGCAAGACTAGCGGGAGGTTGGATGAGCAGTTCTTC.

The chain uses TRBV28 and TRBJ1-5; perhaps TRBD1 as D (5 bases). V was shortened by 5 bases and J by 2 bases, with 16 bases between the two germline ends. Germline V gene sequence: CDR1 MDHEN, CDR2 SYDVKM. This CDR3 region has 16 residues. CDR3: CASSQGGAIGNQPQHF. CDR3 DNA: TGTGCCAGCAGTCAGGGAGGGGCCATTGGCAATCAGCCCCAGCATTTT.

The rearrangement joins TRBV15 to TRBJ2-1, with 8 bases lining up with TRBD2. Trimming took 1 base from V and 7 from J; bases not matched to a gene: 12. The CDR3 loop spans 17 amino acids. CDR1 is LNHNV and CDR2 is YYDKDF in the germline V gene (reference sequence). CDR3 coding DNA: TGTGCCACCAGCAGAGGACCGGGACTAGGGGATCATAATGAGCAGTTCTTC. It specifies CATSRGPGLGDHNEQFF.